This TCR beta chain came from a study of PD-1 blockade in classical Hodgkin lymphoma (TCRdb year 2020). Regarding the study in general: Nivolumab dosing was 3 mg/kg intravenously every 2 weeks, continuing until either disease progression or unacceptable toxicity. The study used CyTOF and TCR beta sequencing to define a peripheral blood immune signature of response to PD-1 blockade in classical Hodgkin lymphoma.

The CDR3 goes from the cysteine to the phenylalanine over 14 residues. Only the CDR3 portion is preserved as DNA: 42 bases, with reading frame beginning at the first base. CDR1 and CDR2 are drawn from the germline V gene (reference sequence): GTSNPN, SVGIG. Compared with germline, V lacks 3 bases and J lacks 5 bases; bases without a gene match: 7. About this clone itself: Its specific antigen is unknown. Base qualities are not provided; no much larger clone lies one nucleotide away.

The time point tag for this specimen amounts to: cycle 4 day 1 (C4D1), after 6 weeks of nivolumab. All trial patients had relapsed after autologous stem cell transplantation, with cohorts A, B and C differing in prior brentuximab vedotin exposure. The trial cohort comprised some 60 patients with relapsed/refractory classical Hodgkin lymphoma whose best overall responses were complete response, partial response or progressive disease. In the multi-cohort phase II CheckMate 205 trial, trial patients received single-agent nivolumab. An independent review committee assessed best overall response using the 2007 International Working Group response criteria. Trial PBMCs were collected just before the start of nivolumab (C1D1) and during therapy at cycle 2 day 1 and cycle 4 day 1. Peripheral blood was collected in 8 mL Vacutainer Cell Preparation Tubes, from which PBMCs were isolated by centrifugation and then cryopreserved.

What the research found in general, with its limitations: Diversity was lower in patients who began nivolumab less than 1 year after ASCT, so these patients were left out of later analyses to avoid confounding by immune reconstitution. Trial patients with a complete response had baseline diversity similar to that of newly diagnosed patients, while partial responders and progressors had significantly lower diversity. The study covered only a single clinical trial cohort, and the causes of the repertoire differences, possibly disease activity or prior therapy, were still not defined. CD4+ but not CD8+ TCR diversity rose significantly by C4D1 (p=0.0027 vs p=0.16), most apparent in complete responders (p=0.02). Baseline TCR diversity was reported as lower in newly diagnosed patients than in healthy donors, and lower still in relapsed/refractory patients.

Genomic DNA was extracted with the Qiagen DNeasy kit from unsorted PBMCs and from negatively selected CD4+ and CD8+ fractions. TCR beta CDR3 regions were amplified by immunoSEQ multiplex PCR using primers annealing to V and J segments. A synthetic immune receptor repertoire was used to minimize amplification bias, and any remaining bias was removed computationally after sequencing. The original pipeline was this. Repertoire diversity was quantified as the Shannon entropy index using custom Python scripts. The unsorted, CD4+ and CD8+ repertoires were each analyzed separately, with the exception of combined analyses, where CD4+ and CD8+ sequences were merged in silico. Clonal expansion was defined as at least a 2-fold frequency increase after treatment relative to C1D1, with a pseudocount of 0.5 for undetected baseline clones. Clones with 0 or 1 copy at C1D1 were classified as singleton clones, and clones with 2 or more copies were classified as non-singleton clones. Clones expanded in unsorted samples were assigned a CD4+, CD8+ or unknown annotation through matching of protein sequences in sorted samples from the same patient. Diversity changes from C1D1 to C4D1 were tested in paired samples using Wilcoxon tests. Not all clones reach the TCRdb copy of this immuneACCESS table, which keeps in-frame sequences only. Checked studies attribute under half of the gap to unresolved V genes and leave the rest unexplained. V, J and clone size reflect that table, while D and trimming were determined from the DNA. This sample gives about 64,000 clones in total; under 95% of them show up just once. Over 9% of the sample is in the top ten clones.

The rearrangement combines TRBV30 with TRBJ2-5; TRBD2 fits 9 bases in the junction. The sample was peripheral blood mononuclear cells (PBMCs), taken before the fourth cycle of nivolumab. The TCR comes from a human donor with classical Hodgkin lymphoma. CDR3 reads: CAWRRLAASETQYF. The base sequence is TGTGCCTGGAGAAGACTAGCGGCATCGGAGACCCAGTACTTC.